This T cell receptor (beta chain) was recorded in a study of beta chain features in type 1 diabetes. The CDR3 contains 13 residues. Germline V gene sequence: CDR1 SQVTM, CDR2 ANQGSEA. The junction had 11 bases not matched to a gene; V was cut back by 6 bases and J by 6 bases. The investigators reverse transcribed all of the isolated RNA, so they sequenced expressed TCRB transcripts. Generated by immunoSEQ multiplex PCR, the TCRdb table keeps only in-frame clones and is missing some. The sample contains 360,000 or so clones, roughly a fifth of which appear only once. Sequencing was performed on naive CD4+ T cells from blood. The chain joins TRBV29-1 to TRBJ2-7, with TRBD1 matching over 7 bases. This TCR was recovered from a woman aged 18-29 years in good health. The CDR3 region has the DNA TGCAGCGTCGATACAGGGGCGAATGGCGAGCAGTACTTC. It encodes CSVDTGANGEQYF.